Listed below are T cell receptor beta chains from one sample, sequenced in a study of PD-1 blockade in mismatch repair-deficient tumors. The method was immunoSEQ multiplex PCR; TCRdb's version includes in-frame clones alone and lacks a portion of them. The sample holds about 120,000 clones, about 85% seen once. The specimen was peripheral blood, collected 44 weeks after starting pembrolizumab. Receptors were obtained from an adult with mismatch repair-deficient cancer. CDR3s include the opening cysteine and the closing phenylalanine or tryptophan. The order of the fields is V gene, clone size, J gene, D gene, CDR3 DNA, CDR3 protein. A D gene is named only where the DNA matches it firmly. Clone size, where shown, is once, few, many, or a class for clones that have expanded.

>TRBV2|few|TRBJ1-2|.
TGTGCCAGCAGTGAAGTAAGGACCTCCTATGGCTACACCTTC
CASSEVRTSYGYTF
>TRBV27|few|TRBJ2-2|.
TGTGCCAGCAGTCTCAAATACACCGGGGAGCTGTTTTTT
CASSLKYTGELFF
>TRBV28|.|TRBJ2-4|.
TGTGCCAGCAGTTCCCACTCCGACGGCGACATTCAGTACTTC
CASSSHSDGDIQYF
>TRBV10-2|once|TRBJ2-7|TRBD2
TGCGCCAGTCAACCGGGACTAGCGGAGTACGAGCAGTACTTC
CASQPGLAEYEQYF
>TRBV11-2|.|TRBJ2-7|.
TGTGCCAGCAGCGTTACCCACAGAGGGGGGCCCTCCTACGAGCAGTACTTC
CASSVTHRGGPSYEQYF
>TRBV19|.|TRBJ1-3|.
TGTGCCAGTAGCCGGGACATCGGTATGATCACCATATATTTT
CASSRDIGMITIYF
>TRBV2|.|TRBJ2-5|TRBD1
TGTGCCAGCACTAGGGACAGGGAAAGGGAGACCCAGTACTTC
CASTRDRERETQYF
>TRBV27|.|TRBJ1-4|TRBD1
TGTGCCAGCAGTTTTATACCTCCGGGACAGGAGAGGGATGACAATGAAAAACTGTTTTTT
CASSFIPPGQERDDNEKLFF
>TRBV28|.|TRBJ2-7|.
TGTGCCAGCAGTTTTCAGTTGGACAGAGCCTACGAGCAGTACTTC
CASSFQLDRAYEQYF
>TRBV18|.|TRBJ2-4|.
TGTGCCAGCTCACCACCCGAGGGGGCCAAAAACATTCAGTACTTC
CASSPPEGAKNIQYF
>TRBV6-5|.|TRBJ2-5|.
TGTGCCAGCAGCCGGACAGTACAAGAGACCCAGTACTTC
CASSRTVQETQYF
>TRBV28|.|TRBJ2-7|TRBD1
TGTGCCAGCACCCCAACCGGGACAGCCTTCTACGAGCAGTACTTC
CASTPTGTAFYEQYF
>TRBV6-5|.|TRBJ1-2|.
TGTGCCAGCACCGAGCCAGGGGTCCCTAACTATGGCTACACCTTC
CASTEPGVPNYGYTF
>TRBV28|.|TRBJ2-5|TRBD1
TGTGCCAGCAGTTTGGACAGGGTTTTTATGGCGGCCCAGTACTTC
CASSLDRVFMAAQYF
>TRBV7-9|.|TRBJ2-7|.
TGTGCCAGCAGCTTAGAGCGGTTTGGGGGCGCAAGGGACGAGCAGTACTTC
CASSLERFGGARDEQYF
>TRBV7-8|.|TRBJ2-3|TRBD2
TGTGCCAGCAGCTGGCGGGAGGGCGGCGTAGATACGCAGTATTTT
CASSWREGGVDTQYF
>TRBV5-1|.|TRBJ2-7|TRBD1
TGCGCCAGCAGCCCCACAGGGGGTCTCGCCGAGCAGTACTTC
CASSPTGGLAEQYF
>TRBV4-2|.|TRBJ2-7|.
TGTGCCAGCAGCCAAGCCGGGAATCCCTACGAGCAGTACTTC
CASSQAGNPYEQYF
>TRBV18|.|TRBJ2-2|.
TGTGCCAGCTCACCACCGAGCGGAGCTAACACCGGGGAGCTGTTTTTT
CASSPPSGANTGELFF
>TRBV11-3|few|TRBJ1-5|.
TGTGCCAGCAGCTTAGCCCGAGATCAGCCCCAGCATTTT
CASSLARDQPQHF
>TRBV19|once|TRBJ1-1|.
TGTGCCAGTAGTAGGGGGGACGCCGCCGGGAACACTGAAGCTTTCTTT
CASSRGDAAGNTEAFF
>TRBV28|once|TRBJ2-5|.
TGTGCCAGCAGTTCCCCTATCGCCGGTCAGAGAGAGACCCAGTACTTC
CASSSPIAGQRETQYF
>TRBV2|.|TRBJ2-1|.
TGTGCCAGCAGTGTACTAGGCGGGCGACACAATGAGCAGTTCTTC
CASSVLGGRHNEQFF
>TRBV30|.|TRBJ1-2|.
TGTGCCTGGAGTGTCTCACAGGGCGATGGCTACACCTTC
CAWSVSQGDGYTF
>TRBV6-5|.|TRBJ2-1|.
TGTGCCAGCAGAATTGAACTAAGCTCCTACAATGAGCAGTTCTTC
CASRIELSSYNEQFF
>TRBV4-1|.|TRBJ1-1|TRBD1
TGCGCCAGCAGCCAATTGACAGGGAATAAAAACACTGAAGCTTTCTTT
CASSQLTGNKNTEAFF
>TRBV11-1|.|TRBJ2-1|.
TGTGCCAGCAGCACTCCGAGCGACCCCCGCTCCTACAATGAGCAGTTCTTC
CASSTPSDPRSYNEQFF
>TRBV6-1|few|TRBJ2-2|TRBD1
TGTGCCACCGAGGACAGGGGCTACACCGGGGAGCTGTTTTTT
CATEDRGYTGELFF
>TRBV2|.|TRBJ2-1|.
TGTGCCAGCAGCGCAGAGCTCTCCTACAATGAGCAGTTCTTC
CASSAELSYNEQFF
>TRBV7-2|.|TRBJ2-3|.
TGTGCCAGCAGCTTAGCTGGGGGCAGAGACACAGATACGCAGTATTTT
CASSLAGGRDTDTQYF
>TRBV28|.|TRBJ2-7|.
TGTGCCAGCAGCAATGTCGGGGCAGTGTACGAGCAGTACTTC
CASSNVGAVYEQYF
>TRBV4-3|.|TRBJ1-2|TRBD1
TGCGCCAGCAGCCAAGACAAGACAGGGGTGGCCGATGGCTACACCTTC
CASSQDKTGVADGYTF
>TRBV4-1|.|TRBJ2-7|.
TGCGCCAGCAGCCGAAATGTCATCGGGGGGCCCAACGAGCAGTACTTC
CASSRNVIGGPNEQYF
>TRBV4-1|.|TRBJ2-1|TRBD1
TGCGCCAGCAGCTACAAGACAGGGGTGGGGAATGAGCAGTTCTTC
CASSYKTGVGNEQFF
>TRBV21-1|.|TRBJ1-5|.
TGTGCCAGCAGCAAACTGGGGCGAAATCAGCCCCAGCATTTT
CASSKLGRNQPQHF
>TRBV28|.|TRBJ2-7|TRBD1
TGTGCCAGCAGTACCACCGGGACAGGGGCCCTGGAGCAGTACTTC
CASSTTGTGALEQYF
>TRBV10-2|few|TRBJ2-7|.
TGCGCCAGCAGTCCTACCACGACAGCCTACGAGCAGTACTTC
CASSPTTTAYEQYF
>TRBV27|.|TRBJ2-1|.
TGTGCCAGCAGTTCACCCCCCCGGGCGGGGTACTACAATGAGCAGTTCTTC
CASSSPPRAGYYNEQFF
>TRBV5-1|.|TRBJ1-1|.
TGCGCCAGCAGCTTGCGCCTACAGGGTGGAGCTTTCTTT
CASSLRLQGGAFF
>TRBV5-5|once|TRBJ2-7|TRBD1
TGTGCCAGCAGCTTTGGACAGGGGAACTACGAGCAGTACTTC
CASSFGQGNYEQYF
>TRBV7-2|few|TRBJ2-7|TRBD1
TGTGCCAGCAGCCTCAGACCGGGACAGGAGTACTTC
CASSLRPGQEYF
>TRBV19|.|TRBJ1-1|TRBD1
TGTGCCAGTGGAGGGACAGGCAACCAGAACACTGAAGCTTTCTTT
CASGGTGNQNTEAFF
>TRBV25-1|.|TRBJ2-5|.
TGTGCCAGCAGTGGGCCTTGGACCGGAGAGACCCAGTACTTC
CASSGPWTGETQYF
>TRBV5-5|.|TRBJ2-1|.
TGTGCCAGCAGCTTGGTAGCGGAAGAGAATGAGCAGTTCTTC
CASSLVAEENEQFF
>TRBV4-3|.|TRBJ2-7|.
TGCGCCAGCAGCCAAGCACAGGCGGGGTACGAGCAGTACTTC
CASSQAQAGYEQYF
>TRBV20-1|.|TRBJ2-3|.
TGCAGTGCCGGACCGGATACGCAGTATTTT
CSAGPDTQYF
>TRBV5-4|.|TRBJ1-3|.
TGTGCCAGCTCCCTCCGAGGAAACACCATATATTTT
CASSLRGNTIYF
>TRBV6-1|.|TRBJ1-1|TRBD1
TGTGCCAGCATGACAGGGCCGTATAAGAACACTGAAGCTTTCTTT
CASMTGPYKNTEAFF
>TRBV28|.|TRBJ2-7|.
TGTGCCAGCAGTAGTGGACAGCGATCCTACGAGCAGTACTTC
CASSSGQRSYEQYF
>TRBV13|.|TRBJ1-1|.
TGTGCCAGCAGCTTAGACAGGAACACTGAAGCTTTCTTT
CASSLDRNTEAFF